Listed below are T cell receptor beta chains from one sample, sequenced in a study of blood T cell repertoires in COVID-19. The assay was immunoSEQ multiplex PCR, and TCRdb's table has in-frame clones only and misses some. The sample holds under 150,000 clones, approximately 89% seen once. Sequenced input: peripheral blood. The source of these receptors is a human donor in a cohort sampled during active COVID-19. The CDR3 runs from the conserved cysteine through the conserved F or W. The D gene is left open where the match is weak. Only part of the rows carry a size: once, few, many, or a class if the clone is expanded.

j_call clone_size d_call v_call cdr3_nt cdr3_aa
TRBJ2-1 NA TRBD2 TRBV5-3 TGTGCCAGAAGCTTGGAGCTAGCGGGGGAAAATAATGAGCAGTTCTTC CARSLELAGENNEQFF
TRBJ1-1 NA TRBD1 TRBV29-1 TGCAGCGGCCGGGACAGGGGAGGCTCTGAAGCTTTCTTT CSGRDRGGSEAFF
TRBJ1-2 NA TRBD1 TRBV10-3 TGTGCCATCAGGGAGGGACAGGGGACGAACTATGGCTACACCTTC CAIREGQGTNYGYTF
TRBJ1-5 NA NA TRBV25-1 TGTGCCAGCAGTGAAACAGGTGGAGGGCAGCCCCAGCATTTT CASSETGGGQPQHF
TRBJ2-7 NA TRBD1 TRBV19 TGTGCCAGTAGTATGGGACAGGGACCCTACGAGCAGTACTTC CASSMGQGPYEQYF
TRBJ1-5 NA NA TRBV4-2 TGTGCCAGCAGCCAAGTGTGGTCAGGGGAATACAATCAGCCCCAGCATTTT CASSQVWSGEYNQPQHF
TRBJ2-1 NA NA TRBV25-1 TGTGCCAGCAGTGAACCACGGAGGGACAATGAGCAGTTCTTC CASSEPRRDNEQFF
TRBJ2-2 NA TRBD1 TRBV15 TGTGCCACCAGCACCGTCCGGGGGACAGGGTCCCCCGGGGAGCTGTTTTTT CATSTVRGTGSPGELFF
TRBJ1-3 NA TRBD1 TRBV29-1 TGCAGCGTAGCACAGGGGTACGGAAACACCATATATTTT CSVAQGYGNTIYF
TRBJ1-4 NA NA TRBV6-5 TGTGCCAGCATCTTCTTTACACAACTGTTTTTT CASIFFTQLFF
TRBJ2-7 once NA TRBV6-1 TGTGCCAGCAGTGAAGACGAAGGGCGGGGCGCTTACGAGCAGTACTTC CASSEDEGRGAYEQYF
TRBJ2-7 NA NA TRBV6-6 TGTGCCAGCAGCCCCCTTGCCTACGAGCAGTACTTC CASSPLAYEQYF
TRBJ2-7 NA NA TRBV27 TGTGCCAGCAGTTTCCGGGGACAAACGGACGAGCAGTACTTC CASSFRGQTDEQYF
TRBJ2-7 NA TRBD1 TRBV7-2 TGTGCCAGCAGCTCCCGGGACAGCTCCTACGAGCAGTACTTC CASSSRDSSYEQYF
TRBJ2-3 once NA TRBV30 TGTGCCTGGAGAGGACGGAGGGGCGCGTACACAGATACGCAGTATTTT CAWRGRRGAYTDTQYF
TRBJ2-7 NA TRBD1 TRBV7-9 TGTGCCAGCAGCCCCAGTGGGCAGGGGGACAGGGAGCAGTACTTC CASSPSGQGDREQYF
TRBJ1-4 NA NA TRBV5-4 TGTGCCAGCAGCTTGGCCGGGGGACGGGGTAATGAAAAACTGTTTTTT CASSLAGGRGNEKLFF
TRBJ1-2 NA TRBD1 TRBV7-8 TGTGCCAGCAGCAGTAACAGGGGAATCAACTATGGCTACACCTTC CASSSNRGINYGYTF
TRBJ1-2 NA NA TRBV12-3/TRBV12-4 TGTGCCAGCAGTTTAGGGCAGGAGGGTGGCTACACCTTC CASSLGQEGGYTF
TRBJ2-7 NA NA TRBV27 TGTGCCAGCAGTCCCTCGGGAGTCCTCAGCGAGCAGTACTTC CASSPSGVLSEQYF
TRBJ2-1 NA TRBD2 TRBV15 TGTGCCACCAGCAGCGGACTAGCGGGGGGATACAATGAGCAGTTCTTC CATSSGLAGGYNEQFF
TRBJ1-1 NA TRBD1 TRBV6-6 TGTGCCAGCAGTCCACTGTTCGTATTGAGGACAGGGAAGGAAATGAACACTGAAGCTTTCTTT CASSPLFVLRTGKEMNTEAFF
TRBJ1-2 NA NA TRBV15 TGTGCCACCAGCAAGGAGAACTATGGCTACACCTTC CATSKENYGYTF
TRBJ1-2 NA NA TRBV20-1 TGCAGTGCTTTAACAGGCTACACCTTC CSALTGYTF
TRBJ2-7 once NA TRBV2 TGTGCCAGCAGACGCGCGCCTGGTGCGGACGAGCAGTACTTC CASRRAPGADEQYF
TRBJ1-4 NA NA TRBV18 TGTGCCAGCTCACCCAACAGGTTTGAAAAACTGTTTTTT CASSPNRFEKLFF
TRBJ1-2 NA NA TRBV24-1 TGTGCCACCAGTGATGAAGGGGACTATGGCTACACCTTC CATSDEGDYGYTF
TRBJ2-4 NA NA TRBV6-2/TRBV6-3 TGTGCCAGCAGTTACTCGAGAGACTTTAAGGACATTCAGTACTTC CASSYSRDFKDIQYF